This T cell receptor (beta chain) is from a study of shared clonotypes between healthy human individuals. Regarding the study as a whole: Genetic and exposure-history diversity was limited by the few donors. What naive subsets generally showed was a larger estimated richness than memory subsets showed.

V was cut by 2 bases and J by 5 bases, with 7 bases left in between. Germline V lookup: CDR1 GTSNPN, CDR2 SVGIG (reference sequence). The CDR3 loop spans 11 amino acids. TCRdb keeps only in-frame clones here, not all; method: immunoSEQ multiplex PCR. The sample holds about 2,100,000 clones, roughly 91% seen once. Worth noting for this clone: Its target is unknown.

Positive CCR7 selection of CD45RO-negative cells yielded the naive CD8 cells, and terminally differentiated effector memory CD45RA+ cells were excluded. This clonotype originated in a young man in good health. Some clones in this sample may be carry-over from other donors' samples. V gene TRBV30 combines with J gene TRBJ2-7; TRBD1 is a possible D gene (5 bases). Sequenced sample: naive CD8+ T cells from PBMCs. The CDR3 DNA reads TGTGCCTGGAGTCCAGGGAACGAGCAGTACTTC. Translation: CAWSPGNEQYF. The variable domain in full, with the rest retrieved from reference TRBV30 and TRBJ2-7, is SQTIHQWPATLVQPVGSPLSLECTVEGTSNPNLYWYRQAAGRGLQLLFYSVGIGQISSEVPQNLSASRPQDRQFILSSKKLLLSDSGFYLCAWSPGNEQYFGPGTRLTVT.